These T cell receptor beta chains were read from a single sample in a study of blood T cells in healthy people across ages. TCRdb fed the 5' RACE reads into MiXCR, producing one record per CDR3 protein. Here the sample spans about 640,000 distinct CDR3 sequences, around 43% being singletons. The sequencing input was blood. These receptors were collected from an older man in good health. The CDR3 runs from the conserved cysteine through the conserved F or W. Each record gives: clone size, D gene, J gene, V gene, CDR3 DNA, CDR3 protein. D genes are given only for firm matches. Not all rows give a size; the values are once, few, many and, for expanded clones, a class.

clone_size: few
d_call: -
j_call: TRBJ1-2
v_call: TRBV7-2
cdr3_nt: TGTGCCAGCAGCCCCCGGGCGTTAGTAAGGTTTTCAGACCACTATGGCTACACCTTC
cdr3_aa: CASSPRALVRFSDHYGYTF

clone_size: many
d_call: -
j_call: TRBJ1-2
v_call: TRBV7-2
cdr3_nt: TGTGCCAGCAGACCCGGGGGCTTAAACTATGGCTACACCTTC
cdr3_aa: CASRPGGLNYGYTF

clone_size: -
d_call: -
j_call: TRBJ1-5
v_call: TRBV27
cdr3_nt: TGTGCCAGCAGCCCGTGGGAGAGGGGAGCTTATCAGCCCCAGCATTTT
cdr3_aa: CASSPWERGAYQPQHF

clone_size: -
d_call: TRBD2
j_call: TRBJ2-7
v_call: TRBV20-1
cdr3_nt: TGCAGTGTTCGTGGACTAGCGTCCAGCATTGTGGGCGAGCAGTACTTC
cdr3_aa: CSVRGLASSIVGEQYF

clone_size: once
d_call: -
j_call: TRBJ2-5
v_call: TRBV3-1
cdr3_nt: TGTGCCAGCAGCCCCTTTGAGGGAGGGGGGCAAGAGACCCAGTACTTC
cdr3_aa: CASSPFEGGGQETQYF

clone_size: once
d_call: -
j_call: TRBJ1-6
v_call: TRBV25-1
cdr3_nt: TGTGCCAGCAGTGAAGAGGGCAGAGAGAATTCACCCCTCCACTTT
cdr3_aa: CASSEEGRENSPLHF

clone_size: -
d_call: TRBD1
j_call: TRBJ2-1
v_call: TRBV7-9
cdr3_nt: TGTGCCGGACGCCGGGGACAGATATACAATGAGCAGTTCTTC
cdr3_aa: CAGRRGQIYNEQFF

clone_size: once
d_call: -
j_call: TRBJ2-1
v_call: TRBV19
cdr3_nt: TGTGCCAGGAGTATAGTGGGGAATGAGCAGTTCTTC
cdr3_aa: CARSIVGNEQFF

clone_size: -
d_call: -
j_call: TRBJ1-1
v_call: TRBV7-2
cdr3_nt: TGTGCCAGCAGTTTAGGTCGACAGACTGAAGCTTTCTTT
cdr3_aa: CASSLGRQTEAFF

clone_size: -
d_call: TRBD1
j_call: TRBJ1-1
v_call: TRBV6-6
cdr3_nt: TGTGCCAGCAGTTACTCGACAGGGGGCGTGACTGAAGCTTTCTTT
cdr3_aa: CASSYSTGGVTEAFF

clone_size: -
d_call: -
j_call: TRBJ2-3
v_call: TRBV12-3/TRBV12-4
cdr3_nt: TGTGCCACCGAGATAGTGGGAGCAGATACGCAATATTTT
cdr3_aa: CATEIVGADTQYF

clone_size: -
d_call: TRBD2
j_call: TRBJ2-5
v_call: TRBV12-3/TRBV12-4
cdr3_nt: TGTGCCAGCAGTTTTTCTAGCGGGGGGGGTGTGCAGTACTTC
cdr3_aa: CASSFSSGGGVQYF

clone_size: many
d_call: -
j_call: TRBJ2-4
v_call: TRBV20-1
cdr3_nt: TGCAGTGCTAGAGGGGCTTCGACCAAAAACATTCAGTACTTC
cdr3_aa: CSARGASTKNIQYF

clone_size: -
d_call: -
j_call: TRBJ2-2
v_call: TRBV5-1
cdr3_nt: TGCGCCAGCAGCTGGTCTCCGGGACAGAACACCGGGGAGCTGTTTTTT
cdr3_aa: CASSWSPGQNTGELFF

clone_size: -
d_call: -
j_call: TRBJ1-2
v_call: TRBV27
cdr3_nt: TGTGCCAGCAGTTTATCCCAGGGCCCCTATGGCTACACCTTC
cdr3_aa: CASSLSQGPYGYTF

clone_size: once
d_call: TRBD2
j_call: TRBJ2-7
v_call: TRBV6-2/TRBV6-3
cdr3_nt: TGTGCCAGCAGATTACTAGCGTTCTCCTACAATGAGCAGTACTTC
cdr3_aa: CASRLLAFSYNEQYF

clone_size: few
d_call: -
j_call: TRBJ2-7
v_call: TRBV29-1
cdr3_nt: TGCAGCGTTGTACCGGACACTTTCAATGAGCAGTACTTC
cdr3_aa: CSVVPDTFNEQYF

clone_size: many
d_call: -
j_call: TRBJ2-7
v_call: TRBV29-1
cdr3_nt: TGCAGCGTTGAAGTGGGCTTGCGGTCCTACGAGCAGTACTTC
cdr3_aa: CSVEVGLRSYEQYF

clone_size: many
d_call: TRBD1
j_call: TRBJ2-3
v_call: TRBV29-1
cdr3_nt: TGCAGCGTACAGGGGGCACGGAGTACGCAGTATTTT
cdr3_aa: CSVQGARSTQYF

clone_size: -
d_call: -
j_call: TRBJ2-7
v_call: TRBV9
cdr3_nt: TGTGCCAGCAGCGTAGTACTCCCTGGGCTAGCGCTCTACGAGCAGTACTTC
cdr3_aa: CASSVVLPGLALYEQYF

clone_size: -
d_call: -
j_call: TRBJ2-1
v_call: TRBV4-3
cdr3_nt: TGCGCCAGCAGCCAAGTTCAGGGAAACAATGAGCAGTTCTTC
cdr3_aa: CASSQVQGNNEQFF

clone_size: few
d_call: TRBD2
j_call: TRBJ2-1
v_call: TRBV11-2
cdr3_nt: TGTGCCAGCAGCCCAGCGACCGGACTAGCGGCCTACAATGAGCAGTTCTTC
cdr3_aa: CASSPATGLAAYNEQFF

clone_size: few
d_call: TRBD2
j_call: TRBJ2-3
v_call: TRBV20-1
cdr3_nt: TGCAGTGCCCCCGGGACTAGCGGGAGCCCAGATACGCAGTATTTT
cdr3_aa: CSAPGTSGSPDTQYF

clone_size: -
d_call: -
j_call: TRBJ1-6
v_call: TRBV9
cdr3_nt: TGTGCCAGCACCCCGCTGGGGGCTTCACCCCTCCACTTT
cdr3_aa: CASTPLGASPLHF

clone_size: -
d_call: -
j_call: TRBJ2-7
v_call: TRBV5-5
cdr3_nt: TGTGCCAGCAGCTTGGGAGTGAACGAGCAGTACTTC
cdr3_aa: CASSLGVNEQYF

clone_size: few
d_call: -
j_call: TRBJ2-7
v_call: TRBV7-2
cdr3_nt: TGTGCCAGCAGCTTAGCTTTAGCAGGGTCGAGGGAGCAGTACTTC
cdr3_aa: CASSLALAGSREQYF

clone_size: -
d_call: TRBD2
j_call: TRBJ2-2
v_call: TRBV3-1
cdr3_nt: TGTGCCAGCAGCCAAGATCCAGCGGGAGTACCTCCCGGGGAGCTGTTTTTT
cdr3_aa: CASSQDPAGVPPGELFF

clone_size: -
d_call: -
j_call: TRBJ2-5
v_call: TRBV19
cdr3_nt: TGTGCCAGTAGTTCCAGGCGGGACGGTGAGCAGTACTTC
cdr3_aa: CASSSRRDGEQYF

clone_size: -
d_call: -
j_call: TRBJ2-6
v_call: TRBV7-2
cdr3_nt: TGTGCCAGCAGCTTAGGGGCGCGGTTTTACTCTGGGGCCAACGTCCTGACTTTC
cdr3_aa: CASSLGARFYSGANVLTF

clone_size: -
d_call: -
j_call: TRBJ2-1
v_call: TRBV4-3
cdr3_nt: TGCGCCAGCAGGGTATTAGTGGGACACAATGAGCAGTTCTTC
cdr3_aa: CASRVLVGHNEQFF

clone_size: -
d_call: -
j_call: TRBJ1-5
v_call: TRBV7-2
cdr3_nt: TGTGCCAGCGGCTCAGAAAACTTGCGGGCCCAGCATTTT
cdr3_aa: CASGSENLRAQHF

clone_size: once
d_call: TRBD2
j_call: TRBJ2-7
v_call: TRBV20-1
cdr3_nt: TGCAGTGCTAGCGACTCCGGAACAGCGGGAGCATCCTACGAGCAGTACTTC
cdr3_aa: CSASDSGTAGASYEQYF

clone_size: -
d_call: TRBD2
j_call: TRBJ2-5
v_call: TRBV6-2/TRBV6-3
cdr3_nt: TGTGCCAGCAGCGCAAGCGGGAGTAAGTCCAATGAGCAGTACTTC
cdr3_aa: CASSASGSKSNEQYF

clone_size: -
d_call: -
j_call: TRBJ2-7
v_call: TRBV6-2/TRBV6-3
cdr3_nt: TGTGCCAGCAGTCGTTCCGGCGGGCAGGGTTCGTACGAGCAGTACTTC
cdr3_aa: CASSRSGGQGSYEQYF

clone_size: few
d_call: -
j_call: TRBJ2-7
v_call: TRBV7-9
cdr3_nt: TGTGCCAGCAGCCTCTCGAACGACGAGCAGTACTTC
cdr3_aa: CASSLSNDEQYF

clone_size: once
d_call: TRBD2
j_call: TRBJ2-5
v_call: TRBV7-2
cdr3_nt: TGTGCCAGCAGCATTAGCGGGAGTCGCCAAGAGACCCAGTACTTC
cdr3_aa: CASSISGSRQETQYF

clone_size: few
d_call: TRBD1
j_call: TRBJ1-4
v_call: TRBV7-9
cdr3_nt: TGTGCCAGCAGCAATCAAGGGGGCTCTTACGAGAATGAAAAACTGTTTTTT
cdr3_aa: CASSNQGGSYENEKLFF

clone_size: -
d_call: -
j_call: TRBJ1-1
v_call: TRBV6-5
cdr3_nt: TGTGCCAGCAGTTACGTCAGGTTGAACACTGAAGCTTTCTTT
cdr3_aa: CASSYVRLNTEAFF

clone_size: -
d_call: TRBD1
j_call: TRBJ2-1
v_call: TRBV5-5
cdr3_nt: TGTGCCAGCAGCCAAGGGACAGGACAGTACAATGAGCAGTTCTTC
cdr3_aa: CASSQGTGQYNEQFF

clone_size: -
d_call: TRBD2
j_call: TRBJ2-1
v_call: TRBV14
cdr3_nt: TGTGCCAGCAGCCAAGATTATGGCCAGCGGGAGGGACTCGGCAATGAGCAGTTCTTC
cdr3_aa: CASSQDYGQREGLGNEQFF

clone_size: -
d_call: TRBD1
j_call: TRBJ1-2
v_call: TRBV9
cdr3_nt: TGTGCCAGCAGCGTAAGGCCAGGGGGCGCGGAAGGCTACACCTTC
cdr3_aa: CASSVRPGGAEGYTF

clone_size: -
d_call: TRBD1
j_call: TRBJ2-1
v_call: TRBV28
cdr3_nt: TGTGCCAGCAGACCCCAGACAGGGCCCTACAATGAGCAGTTCTTC
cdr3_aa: CASRPQTGPYNEQFF

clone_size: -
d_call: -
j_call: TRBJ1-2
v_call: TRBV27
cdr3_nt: TGTGCCAGCAGTAACCAGGAAGGGTCCCTTAAAGGCTACACCTTC
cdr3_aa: CASSNQEGSLKGYTF

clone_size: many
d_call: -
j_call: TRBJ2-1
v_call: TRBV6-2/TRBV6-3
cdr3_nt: TGTGCCAGCAGAGGGGTCTCCTCCTACAATGAGCAGTTCTTC
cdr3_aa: CASRGVSSYNEQFF

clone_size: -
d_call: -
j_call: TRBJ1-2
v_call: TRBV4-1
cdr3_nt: TGCGCCAACAGCCAAGAAGGCCCCGGGTATGGCTACACCTTC
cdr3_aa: CANSQEGPGYGYTF